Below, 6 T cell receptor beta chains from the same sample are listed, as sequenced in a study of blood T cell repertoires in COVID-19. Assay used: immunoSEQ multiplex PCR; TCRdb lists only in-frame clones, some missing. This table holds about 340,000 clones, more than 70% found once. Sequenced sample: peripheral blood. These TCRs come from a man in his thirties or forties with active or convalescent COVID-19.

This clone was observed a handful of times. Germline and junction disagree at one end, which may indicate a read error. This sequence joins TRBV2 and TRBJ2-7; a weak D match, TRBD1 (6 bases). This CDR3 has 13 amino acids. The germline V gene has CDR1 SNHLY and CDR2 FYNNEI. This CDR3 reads CASSEAKRDRSHF. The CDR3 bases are TGTGCCAGCAGTGAAGCGAAGAGAGACAGGTCCCACTTC.

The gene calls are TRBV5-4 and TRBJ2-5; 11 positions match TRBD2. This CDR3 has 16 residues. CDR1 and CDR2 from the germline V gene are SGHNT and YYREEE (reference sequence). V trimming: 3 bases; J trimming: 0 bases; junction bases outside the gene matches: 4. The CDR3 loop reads CASSSGTSGNQETQYF. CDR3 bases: TGTGCCAGCAGCTCGGGGACTAGCGGAAACCAAGAGACCCAGTACTTC.

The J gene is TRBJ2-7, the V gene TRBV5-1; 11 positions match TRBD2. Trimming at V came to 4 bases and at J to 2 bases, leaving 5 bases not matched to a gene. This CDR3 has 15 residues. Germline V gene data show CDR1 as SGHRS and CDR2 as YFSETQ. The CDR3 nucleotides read TGCGCCAGCAGCCAGGGACTAGCGGCTACCTACGAGCAGTACTTC. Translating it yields CASSQGLAATYEQYF. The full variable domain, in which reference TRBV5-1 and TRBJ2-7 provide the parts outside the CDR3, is KAGVTQTPRYLIKTRGQQVTLSCSPISGHRSVSWYQQTPGQGLQFLFEYFSETQRNKGNFPGRFSGRQFSNSRSEMNVSTLELGDSALYLCASSQGLAATYEQYFGPGTRLTVT.

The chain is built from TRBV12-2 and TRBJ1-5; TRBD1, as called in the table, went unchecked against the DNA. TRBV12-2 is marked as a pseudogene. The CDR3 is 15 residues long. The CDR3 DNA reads TGTGCAAGTCGCTTTGGGGGCCCATCAGATCAGCCCCAGCATTTT. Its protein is CASRFGGPSDQPQHF.

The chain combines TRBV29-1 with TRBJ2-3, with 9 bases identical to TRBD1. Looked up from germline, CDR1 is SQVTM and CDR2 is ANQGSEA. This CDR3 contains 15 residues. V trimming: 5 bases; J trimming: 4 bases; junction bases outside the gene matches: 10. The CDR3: CSVYTGTGRADTQYF. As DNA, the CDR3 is TGCAGCGTTTATACCGGGACAGGGCGGGCAGATACGCAGTATTTT.

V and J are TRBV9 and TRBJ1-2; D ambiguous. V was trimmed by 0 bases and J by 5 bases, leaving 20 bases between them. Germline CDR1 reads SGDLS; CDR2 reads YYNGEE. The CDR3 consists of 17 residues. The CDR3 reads CASSVAPYTQSGYGYTF. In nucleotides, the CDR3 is TGTGCCAGCAGCGTAGCTCCCTATACACAGTCGGGGTATGGCTACACCTTC.